This TCR beta chain emerged from a study of T cell responses to AZD1222 COVID-19 vaccine (dated by TCRdb to about 2021). Regarding the study in general: TCR sequencing covered fewer than 250 trial participants: about 210 given two doses of AZD1222 and 26 given two doses of MenACWY control vaccine. Enrollment into the trials was organized by age into subgroups of 18-55, 56-69 and 70-plus years, and those subgroups contained roughly 150, 30 and 60 TCR-sequenced participants, respectively.

In light of the paper, this sample's time point label describes: about 28 days (+/-7) after the second vaccine dose. AZD1222 recipients whose second dose came at about 4 weeks and those whose second dose came at about 12 weeks were combined into one group, since spike-specific TCR depth and breadth did not differ between the two schedules. The vaccinee samples were drawn from two UK trials, COV001 and COV002, one of which was a single-blind randomized controlled phase 2/3 trial testing AZD1222 (ChAdOx1 nCoV-19) in healthy adults. For TCRbeta chain sequencing, PBMC samples from trial participants were taken at day 0 and at day 28 after the second dose. The CDR3 regions of human TCRbeta chains were subjected to immunosequencing. Per the source publication's procedure: TCRs in the repertoires were matched against a reference library of SARS-CoV-2-specific TCRs that had been generated with the MIRA antigen-specificity platform. Breadth meant the fraction of unique TCRs that were SARS-CoV-2-associated, whereas depth meant the fraction of total T cells that were SARS-CoV-2-associated. Using the MIRA data, each spike-specific TCR was mapped to the spike region that the TCR reacts to and placed in a CD4 or CD8 class. Log10-transformed breadth and depth values were compared by one-way ANOVA with Sidak's multiple comparisons tests. The immuneACCESS repertoire file appears here via TCRdb, limited to in-frame rearrangements. These files lack a portion of the clones; in checked studies, under half of the deficit traces to unresolved V genes, and the cause of the others is not known. Clone size and V and J calls were adopted from that table, with D and trimming inferred from the DNA. This sample lists 110,000 or so clones; 70% to 90% were detected once. Approximately 18% of the sample comes from the top ten.

On this clone: Which antigen it targets is not known. No qualities accompany the bases; no much larger clone lies one base away.

Trimming removed 4 bases from V and 1 base from J, leaving 4 bases between the germline ends. Including cysteine and phenylalanine, the CDR3 has 11 amino acids. Of all the DNA, just the CDR3 is kept, 33 bases in frame from base 1. Via the germline V gene, CDR1 is SQVTM and CDR2 ANQGSEA. Paper-wide results and their limitations: Reportedly, close to half of the unique spike-specific TCRs recognized epitopes lying outside the regions that are mutated in the B.1.351 and B.1.1.7 variants. Because no day 14 peak-response samples were available, repertoires were characterized only after the peak T cell response. A significant rise in spike-specific TCR breadth and depth was observed after two AZD1222 doses relative to day 0 and relative to MenACWY recipients. The 56-69-year group was small, and its depth increase did not reach significance, likely because of low power. The vaccine-associated CD4 TCRs covered the entire spike protein, and the dominant responses fell in regions 160-218 and 743-854. Conclusions about previously exposed vaccinees were limited because only six or seven AZD1222 recipients were SARS-CoV-2 seropositive at baseline. Most participants were white British and females outnumbered males, and the authors suggested that clonal diversity may have been underestimated.

The sample was peripheral blood, taken 28 days after the second AZD1222 dose. This receptor was obtained from an adult who received the AZD1222 COVID-19 vaccine. The chain is made from TRBV29-1 and TRBJ1-1; a confident D gene designation cannot be given. The base sequence is TGCAGCGTTGTAGGGAACACTGAAGCTTTCTTT. This sequence encodes CSVVGNTEAFF. Full variable domain (CDR3 extended with the reference TRBV29-1 and TRBJ1-1 proteins): SAVISQKPSRDICQRGTSLTIQCQVDSQVTMMFWYRQQPGQSLTLIATANQGSEATYESGFVIDKFPISRPNLTFSTLTVSNMSPEDSSIYLCSVVGNTEAFFGQGTRLTVV.